One and the same sample provided the 21 T cell receptor beta chains below, sequenced in a study of T cell repertoires in cytomegalovirus infection. The antigens of these receptors remain unknown. TCRdb re-called the reads through MiXCR, storing one row per CDR3 protein. Found here are hundreds of thousands of distinct CDR3 sequences, around 29% of them singletons; the top ten hold around 18%. The sample consisted of cultured PBMCs, taken from culture after CMV antigen stimulation. All receptors come from a human donor in good health (CMV status not recorded). Some clones in this sample may be carry-over from other donors' samples.

This clonotype was observed at least ten times. The V gene is TRBV7-2, the J gene TRBJ1-2; possibly TRBD1 for D (6 bases). Germline CDR1 reads SGHTA; CDR2 reads FQGNSA. The CDR3 contains 15 residues. The V gene lost 0 bases and the J gene lost 7 bases, with 15 bases spanning the gap. The CDR3 is CASSLADRRGAGYTF. CDR3 bases: TGTGCCAGCAGCTTAGCAGACAGAAGGGGGGCTGGCTACACCTTC.

This clonotype was detected only once. The chain couples TRBV12-3 or TRBV12-4 to TRBJ2-5; D may match TRBD1 or TRBD2 (5 bases each). Trimming took 1 base from V and 5 from J, leaving 17 bases between them. The CDR3 spans 16 residues. The CDR3 bases are TGTGCCAGCAGTTTAGTCGGGGCTAGCTCACGGGAGACCCAGTACTTC. Amino acids: CASSLVGASSRETQYF.

This clonotype was observed a handful of times. The V gene is TRBV7-9, the J gene TRBJ1-6, with D maybe TRBD1 (6 bases). Germline V gives CDR1 SEHNR, CDR2 FQNEAQ (reference sequence). V lost 4 bases to trimming and J lost 10 bases, with 17 bases between them. The CDR3 runs 15 residues. As DNA, the CDR3 is TGTGCCAGCAGCTGGGGGACAACCACCGGGTCACCCCTCCACTTT. As protein: CASSWGTTTGSPLHF.

In its sample, this clonotype was seen many times. The genes are TRBV9 and TRBJ2-3; TRBD1 aligns across 9 bases. Unmatched junction bases numbered 9, after V lost 0 bases and J lost 1 base. CDR1 SGDLS and CDR2 YYNGEE come from the germline V gene. The length of the CDR3 is 18 residues. The CDR3 sequence: CASSVAGQGYSGTDTQYF. CDR3 in DNA: TGTGCCAGCAGCGTAGCGGGACAGGGATATTCGGGCACAGATACGCAGTATTTT.

J is TRBJ1-5 and V is TRBV2; D is possibly TRBD1 (5 bases). The germline V and J ends were trimmed by 4 bases and 2 bases, with 15 bases remaining between them. The CDR3 is 16 residues long. Germline-derived CDR1 and CDR2 are SNHLY and FYNNEI. Here the CDR3 DNA reads TGTGCCAGCAGTGTACCCCCCGGGACGGGCAATCAGCCCCAGCATTTT. As protein: CASSVPPGTGNQPQHF. Supplemented by reference TRBV2 and TRBJ1-5, the full variable domain reads EPEVTQTPSHQVTQMGQEVILRCVPISNHLYFYWYRQILGQKVEFLVSFYNNEISEKSEIFDDQFSVERPDGSNFTLKIRSTKLEDSAMYFCASSVPPGTGNQPQHFGDGTRLSIL.

The table lists this clonotype with a few counts. J is TRBJ2-3 and V is TRBV11-2, with 9 bases fitting TRBD1. The trim removed 4 bases at V and 1 base at J, leaving 3 bases unmatched. The CDR3 spans 15 residues. CDR1 and CDR2 from the germline V gene are SGHAT and FQNNGV. The CDR3 DNA reads TGTGCCAGCAGCTCGGGACAGGGAGGCACAGATACGCAGTATTTT. Translation gives CASSSGQGGTDTQYF.

The CDR3: CASSQEDGGVLYGYTF. The CDR3 bases are TGCGCCAGCAGCCAAGAGGATGGAGGGGTCCTCTATGGCTACACCTTC. The J gene is TRBJ1-2, the V gene TRBV4-1, with D possibly TRBD1 on 5 matching bases. V was pared by 0 bases and J by 4 bases, with 15 bases between. Germline V gene data show CDR1 as MGHRA and CDR2 as YSYEKL. CDR3 length equals 16 residues.

This clonotype was seen only a few times. The genes are TRBV11-2 and TRBJ2-1; TRBD1 is a possible D gene (6 bases). Trimming took 3 bases from V and 2 from J, leaving 8 bases between them. Germline-derived CDR1 and CDR2 are SGHAT and FQNNGV. The CDR3 sequence is 14 residues long. This chain's CDR3 is CASSLGHTYNEQFF. The CDR3 nucleotides are TGTGCCAGCAGCTTGGGACATACCTACAATGAGCAGTTCTTC.

The chain employs TRBV6-1 and TRBJ2-2; D remains ambiguous. Trimming removed 5 bases at V and 1 base at J, with 8 bases between. This CDR3 is 14 amino acids long. CDR1 and CDR2 (germline): MNHNS, SASEGT. CDR3 nucleotides: TGTGCCAGCAGTCGCTGGGGGAACACCGGGGAGCTGTTTTTT. It codes for CASSRWGNTGELFF.

The chain combines TRBV6-6 with TRBJ2-7, with D perhaps TRBD2 (6 bases). The V gene's germline CDR1 is MNHNY and CDR2 SVGAGI (reference sequence). The CDR3 contains 15 residues. Trimming cost V 7 bases and J 0 bases, with 16 bases left between them. CDR3 DNA sequence: TGTGCCAGCATTTCGGGACTCAGGAGCTCCTACGAGCAGTACTTC. As protein: CASISGLRSSYEQYF.

This clonotype was recorded many times. The rearrangement joins TRBV7-6 to TRBJ1-1; a possible D gene is TRBD1 (5 bases). V was pared by 1 base and J by 1 base, with 10 bases between. Germline V lookup: CDR1 SGHVS, CDR2 FNYEAQ. This CDR3 is built from 15 residues. The chain's CDR3 is CASSLEWTRNTEAFF. The CDR3 nucleotides are TGTGCCAGCAGCTTAGAGTGGACACGGAACACTGAAGCTTTCTTT. The whole variable domain, filled in from reference TRBV7-6 and TRBJ1-1, reads GAGVSQSPRYKVTKRGQDVALRCDPISGHVSLYWYRQALGQGPEFLTYFNYEAQQDKSGLPNDRFSAERPEGSISTLTIQRTEQRDSAMYRCASSLEWTRNTEAFFGQGTRLTVV.

A single count supports this clonotype. V and J are TRBV20-1 and TRBJ2-3; D is unclear. The germline CDR1 and CDR2 sequences are DFQATT and SNEGSKA (reference sequence). V gave up 2 bases and J gave up 0 bases, with 6 bases separating them. CDR3 length: 13 residues. The CDR3 nucleotides read TGCAGTGCTAGAAAGCGAAGCACAGATACGCAGTATTTT. Translated, it gives CSARKRSTDTQYF.

The chain combines TRBV7-2 with TRBJ2-7; D is uncertain. Germline values: CDR1 SGHTA, CDR2 FQGNSA. The CDR3 runs 11 residues. The V end was cut by 1 base, the J end by 7 bases, with 5 bases between. DNA of the CDR3: TGTGCCAGCAGCTTAGAAAAGGAGCAGTACTTC. Amino acid sequence: CASSLEKEQYF.

This clonotype was observed at least ten times. The V gene is TRBV7-9, the J gene TRBJ2-1, with 10 bases matching TRBD2. V shed 2 bases and J 4 bases; nucleotides not matched to a gene: 2. The germline gives CDR1 SEHNR, CDR2 FQNEAQ (reference sequence). The CDR3 contains 15 residues. Written as DNA, the CDR3 is TGTGCCAGCAGCTTAAGTAGCGGGGGGTACAATGAGCAGTTCTTC. Amino acid sequence: CASSLSSGGYNEQFF.

The rearrangement uses TRBV18 and TRBJ2-7; a possible D gene is TRBD1 (5 bases). The CDR3 sequence is 14 residues long. Trimming left V 2 bases short and J 8 bases short, with 16 bases between. From germline, CDR1 is KGHSH and CDR2 LQKENI. CDR3 residues: CASSPKGVDPQQYF. CDR3 bases: TGTGCCAGCTCACCAAAAGGGGTAGACCCACAGCAGTACTTC.

The rearrangement joins TRBV6-5 to TRBJ1-2, with D unclear. The CDR3 totals 12 residues. Germline assignment: CDR1 MNHEY and CDR2 SVGAGI. Trimming stripped 7 bases from V and 4 bases from J, with 10 bases between. The chain's CDR3 is CASMSVTYGYTF. CDR3 DNA sequence: TGTGCCAGCATGAGTGTTACCTATGGCTACACCTTC.

For the CDR3, the DNA is TGTGCCAGCAGTCCAGGACAGTTCCAAGAGACCCAGTACTTC. It yields the protein CASSPGQFQETQYF. This chain links TRBV27 with TRBJ2-5; D perhaps matches TRBD1 (6 bases). V lost 5 bases to trimming and J lost 1 base, with 11 bases between them. The CDR3 is 14 residues long. Germline V gene data show CDR1 as MNHEY and CDR2 as SMNVEV (reference sequence).

This rearrangement joins TRBV3-1 to TRBJ2-7, with D possibly TRBD2 on 7 matching bases. The germline CDR1 and CDR2 sequences are LGHDT and YNNKEL (reference sequence). Trimming stripped 4 bases from V and 2 bases from J, with 24 bases between. The CDR3 runs to 18 residues. CDR3 bases: TGTGCCAGCAGCCGCTCCCGCCCAACGGGGGGCATACCCTACGAGCAGTACTTC. Translating it yields CASSRSRPTGGIPYEQYF.

The V and J genes are TRBV6-1 and TRBJ1-2, with D possibly being TRBD1 (6 bases). The CDR3 extends over 15 amino acids. Deletions cut 0 bases from V and 5 bases from J, with 13 bases between. Per germline, CDR1 MNHNS and CDR2 SASEGT. This CDR3 is CASSEALDREYGYTF. The CDR3 DNA reads as TGTGCCAGCAGTGAAGCGCTGGACAGAGAATATGGCTACACCTTC.

Only a few counts were recorded for this clonotype. The chain combines TRBV13 with TRBJ1-1; the match to TRBD1 covers 8 bases. The CDR3 sequence is 18 residues long. Germline loops: CDR1 PRHDT, CDR2 FYEKMQ (reference sequence). J was trimmed by 2 bases and V by 1 base; bases with no gene match: 12. The CDR3 protein is CASSLDRAQGARNTEAFF. CDR3 bases: TGTGCCAGCAGCTTAGATAGGGCGCAGGGGGCGCGTAACACTGAAGCTTTCTTT.

V usage is TRBV4-1 and J usage is TRBJ1-5; no firm D call. CDR3 length equals 13 residues. The germline V gene has CDR1 MGHRA and CDR2 YSYEKL. Trimming took 2 bases from V and 4 from J, leaving 6 bases between them. The CDR3 loop is CASSQIPNQPQHF. DNA for the CDR3: TGCGCCAGCAGCCAAATCCCGAATCAGCCCCAGCATTTT.